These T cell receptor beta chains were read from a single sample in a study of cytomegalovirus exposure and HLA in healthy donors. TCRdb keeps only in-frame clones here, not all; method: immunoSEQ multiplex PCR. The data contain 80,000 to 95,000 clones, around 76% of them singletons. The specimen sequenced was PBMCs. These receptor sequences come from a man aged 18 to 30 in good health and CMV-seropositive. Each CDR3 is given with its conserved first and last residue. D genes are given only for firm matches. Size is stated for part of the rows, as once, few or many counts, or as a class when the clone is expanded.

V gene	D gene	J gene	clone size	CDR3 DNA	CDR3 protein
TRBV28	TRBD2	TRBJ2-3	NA	TGTGCCAGCGGACTAGCGCAAACCACAGATACGCAGTATTTT	CASGLAQTTDTQYF
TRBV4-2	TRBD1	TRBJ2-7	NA	TGTGCCAGCAGCCAACTAGGGGGACAGGGGGCCTACGAGCAGTACTTC	CASSQLGGQGAYEQYF
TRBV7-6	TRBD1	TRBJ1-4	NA	TGTGCCAGCAGCAAAACGTTGGCGGGACAGTCTAATGAAAAACTGTTTTTT	CASSKTLAGQSNEKLFF
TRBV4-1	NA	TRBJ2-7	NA	TGCGCCAGCAGCCAAGCGGCGCCAGGGCAGTATCGCCAGTACTTC	CASSQAAPGQYRQYF
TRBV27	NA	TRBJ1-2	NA	TGTGCCAGCAGAAAAGGGGATAACTATGGCTACACCTTC	CASRKGDNYGYTF
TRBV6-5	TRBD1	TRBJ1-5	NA	TGTGCCAGTTCAGGGGGCCAAGCGAGTCAGCCCCAGCATTTT	CASSGGQASQPQHF
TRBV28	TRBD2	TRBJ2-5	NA	TGTGCCAGCAGTTTAGGGGCTAGCGGCCCCCGGGCGGAGACCCAGTACTTC	CASSLGASGPRAETQYF
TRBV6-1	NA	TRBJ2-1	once	TGTGCCTTAAGGCCCTGGGAGAATGAGCAGTTCTTC	CALRPWENEQFF
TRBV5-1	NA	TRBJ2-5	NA	TGCGCCAGCAGCCTACGGGGAGAGACCCAGTACTTC	CASSLRGETQYF
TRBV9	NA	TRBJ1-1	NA	TGTGCCAGCAGCGCCGACTACAGGGCCCGCCAAGCTTTCTTT	CASSADYRARQAFF
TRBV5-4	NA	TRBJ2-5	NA	TGTGCCAGCAGCTCCCCGGGTCTACAAGAGACCCAGTACTTC	CASSSPGLQETQYF
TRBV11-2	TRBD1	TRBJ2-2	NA	TGTGCCAGCAGCTTAGCAGGGGGCGCGAACACCGGGGAGCTGTTTTTT	CASSLAGGANTGELFF
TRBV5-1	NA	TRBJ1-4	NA	TGCGCCAGCAGCATTAGTCGTAATGAAAAACTGTTTTTT	CASSISRNEKLFF
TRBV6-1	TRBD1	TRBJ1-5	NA	TGTGCCAGCAGTAGGTCGGGACAGAATAATCAGCCCCAGCATTTT	CASSRSGQNNQPQHF
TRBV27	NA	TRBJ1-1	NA	TGTGCCAGCAGTTTAGTAGCCGGGTTGAACACTGAAGCTTTCTTT	CASSLVAGLNTEAFF
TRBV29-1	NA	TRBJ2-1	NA	TGCAGCGTTGAAGGTTTGAGGGCAGGAGGGAATGAGCAGTTCTTC	CSVEGLRAGGNEQFF
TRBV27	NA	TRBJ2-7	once	TGTGCCAGCAGTTTCACAAGACAGTCCTACGAGCAGTACTTC	CASSFTRQSYEQYF
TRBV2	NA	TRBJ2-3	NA	TGTGCCTCTAAAGGGACCGGGGATAGCGGGTATTTT	CASKGTGDSGYF
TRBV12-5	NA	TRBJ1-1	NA	TGTGCTAGTGGTTTGGCCCGAGGAGAAGCTTTCTTT	CASGLARGEAFF
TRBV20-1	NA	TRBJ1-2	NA	TGCAGTGCTAGAGGCGGTTTAGGCTACACCTTC	CSARGGLGYTF
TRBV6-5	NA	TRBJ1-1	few	TGTGCCAGCAGTGGACAGATGAACACTGAAGCTTTCTTT	CASSGQMNTEAFF
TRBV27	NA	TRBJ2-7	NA	TGTGCCAGCAGCACCGTCGGGTTGGCGGGGGAGCAGTACTTC	CASSTVGLAGEQYF